The T cell receptor (beta chain) described here comes from a study of blood T cell repertoires in COVID-19. Study-wide context: Sources were T cells, B-cell-depleted T cells, or PBMCs; the material itself was cDNA or gDNA.

After removal of 5 bases from V and 6 bases from J, the junction contained 5 bases not matched to a gene. CDR3 size: 14 residues. CDR1 and CDR2 (germline): MRHNA, SNTAGT. Per the original data handling: Nucleated cell counts were estimated from reference gene primer amplification. TCRdb keeps only in-frame clones here, not all; method: immunoSEQ multiplex PCR. The V and J calls and clone size are taken from that table; D and trimming were inferred from the DNA. The table shows roughly 350,000 clones, with more than 75% occurring only once. The TCR sequence derives from a woman in her 50s with COVID-19, enrolled during active disease. The J gene is TRBJ1-5, the V gene TRBV6-4; 9 nucleotides match TRBD1. The sample was peripheral blood. CDR3 sequence (DNA): TGTGCCAGCAGTACCGACAGGGGGTCTCAGCCCCAGCATTTT. This encodes CASSTDRGSQPQHF.